The rows below give T cell receptor beta chains drawn from one sample of a study of CD8 T cells in Susac syndrome. MiXCR, run by TCRdb on the immunoSEQ multiplex PCR reads, gives a single entry per CDR3 protein. The sample carries some 100,000 distinct CDR3 sequences, roughly 91% recorded once. Sequencing used CD4+ T cells from PBMCs. The source of these receptors is a human donor in good health. Each CDR3 is given with its conserved first and last residue. The order of the fields is CDR3 length, V gene, clone size, D gene, J gene, CDR3 DNA, CDR3 protein. D genes are given only for firm matches. Expanded clones get a size class; other rows say once, few or many, or leave the size out.

length: 13; V: TRBV6-5; size: .; D: .; J: TRBJ2-7; DNA: TGTGCCAGCAGTTACTCGATCGGGAACGAGCAGTACTTC; CDR3: CASSYSIGNEQYF
length: 16; V: TRBV6-1; size: .; D: .; J: TRBJ1-5; DNA: TGTGCCAGCAGTGACTTTGACAGGTTTTTCTATCAGCCCCAGCATTTT; CDR3: CASSDFDRFFYQPQHF
length: 13; V: TRBV3-1; size: .; D: .; J: TRBJ2-2; DNA: TGTGCCAGCAGCCAAGTCGAAACCGGGGAGCTGTTTTTT; CDR3: CASSQVETGELFF
length: 19; V: TRBV29-1; size: once; D: TRBD1; J: TRBJ2-6; DNA: TGCAGCGTTGGGGCCGGACAGGTGTCGGGTATATCTGGGGCCAACGTCCTGACTTTC; CDR3: CSVGAGQVSGISGANVLTF
length: 14; V: TRBV9; size: .; D: .; J: TRBJ1-1; DNA: TGTGCCAGCAGTCCGAGGGCTTCTGACACTGAAGCTTTCTTT; CDR3: CASSPRASDTEAFF
length: 13; V: TRBV6-2/TRBV6-3; size: .; D: TRBD1; J: TRBJ1-5; DNA: TGTGCCAGCGGGGGACAGGGGATGCAGCCCCAGCATTTT; CDR3: CASGGQGMQPQHF
length: 18; V: TRBV27; size: .; D: .; J: TRBJ2-1; DNA: TGTGCCAGCAGTTTATCGGCAGTGAGGCAAGCCTCAGGGAATGAGCAGTTCTTC; CDR3: CASSLSAVRQASGNEQFF
length: 15; V: TRBV4-3; size: .; D: TRBD1; J: TRBJ2-3; DNA: TGCGCCAGCGCCCAAAACAGGGGAAGCACAGATACGCAGTATTTT; CDR3: CASAQNRGSTDTQYF
length: 12; V: TRBV13; size: .; D: .; J: TRBJ1-1; DNA: TGTGCCAGCAGCATCGAAGGGCGACGAGCTTTCTTT; CDR3: CASSIEGRRAFF
length: 20; V: TRBV5-1; size: .; D: TRBD1; J: TRBJ2-4; DNA: TGCGCCAGCAGCCCGGTGGGGACAGGGACCCTTGGGGTAGCCAAAAACATTCAGTACTTC; CDR3: CASSPVGTGTLGVAKNIQYF
length: 14; V: TRBV29-1; size: .; D: .; J: TRBJ1-1; DNA: TGCAGCGTTGGTCACAGAGTTGCCGACACTGAAGCTTTCTTT; CDR3: CSVGHRVADTEAFF
length: 12; V: TRBV5-1; size: once; D: .; J: TRBJ2-3; DNA: TGCGCCAGCAGCCAAATGAGCAGGACGCAGTATTTT; CDR3: CASSQMSRTQYF
length: 12; V: TRBV7-8; size: .; D: .; J: TRBJ2-7; DNA: TGTGCCAGCAGCCCCCAAAAAAGCGAGCAGTACTTC; CDR3: CASSPQKSEQYF
length: 13; V: TRBV12-3/TRBV12-4; size: .; D: .; J: TRBJ1-2; DNA: TGTGCCAGCGGACGGGGAACTAACTATGGCTACACCTTC; CDR3: CASGRGTNYGYTF
length: 14; V: TRBV5-1; size: few; D: .; J: TRBJ1-4; DNA: TGCGCCAGCAGCTTTGGTTCAACTAATGAAAAACTGTTTTTT; CDR3: CASSFGSTNEKLFF
length: 12; V: TRBV29-1; size: few; D: .; J: TRBJ2-7; DNA: TGCAGCGTCGGGGACTGGTCCTACGAGCAGTATTTC; CDR3: CSVGDWSYEQYF